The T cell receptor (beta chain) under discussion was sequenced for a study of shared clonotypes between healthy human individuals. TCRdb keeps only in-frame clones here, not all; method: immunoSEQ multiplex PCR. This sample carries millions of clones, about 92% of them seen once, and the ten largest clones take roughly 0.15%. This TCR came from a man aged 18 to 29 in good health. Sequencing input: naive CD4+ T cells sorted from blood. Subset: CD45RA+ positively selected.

CDR3 nucleotides: TGTGCCAGCAGCGGGGGCGGCGTGTCTGAGACCCAGTACTTC. Protein sequence: CASSGGGVSETQYF. The chain uses TRBV9 and TRBJ2-5, with D tentatively TRBD1 (5 bases). Germline CDR1 reads SGDLS; CDR2 reads YYNGEE. V lost 3 bases, J lost 5 bases, and 14 bases lay in between. The CDR3 has 14 residues.